This TCR beta chain was captured by sequencing in a study of blood T cell repertoires in COVID-19. CDR1 MDHEN and CDR2 SYDVKM come from the germline V gene. CDR3 length: 14 amino acids. V lost 5 bases to trimming and J lost 8 bases; unmatched junction nucleotides: 8. The assay was immunoSEQ multiplex PCR, and TCRdb's table has in-frame clones only and misses some. The sample consists of about 370,000 clones, 85% to 90% of them appearing once. Participants' reported clinical history set cohort assignment. The TCR was taken from a man in his late teens or twenties who had recovered from COVID-19. Sequenced sample: PBMCs or T cells enriched from blood (not recorded which). The chain has TRBV28 and TRBJ1-2, with 10 positions matching TRBD1. CDR3 in amino acids: CASSPGTGAEGYTF. Here the CDR3 DNA reads TGTGCCAGCAGTCCCGGGACAGGGGCGGAAGGCTACACCTTC.